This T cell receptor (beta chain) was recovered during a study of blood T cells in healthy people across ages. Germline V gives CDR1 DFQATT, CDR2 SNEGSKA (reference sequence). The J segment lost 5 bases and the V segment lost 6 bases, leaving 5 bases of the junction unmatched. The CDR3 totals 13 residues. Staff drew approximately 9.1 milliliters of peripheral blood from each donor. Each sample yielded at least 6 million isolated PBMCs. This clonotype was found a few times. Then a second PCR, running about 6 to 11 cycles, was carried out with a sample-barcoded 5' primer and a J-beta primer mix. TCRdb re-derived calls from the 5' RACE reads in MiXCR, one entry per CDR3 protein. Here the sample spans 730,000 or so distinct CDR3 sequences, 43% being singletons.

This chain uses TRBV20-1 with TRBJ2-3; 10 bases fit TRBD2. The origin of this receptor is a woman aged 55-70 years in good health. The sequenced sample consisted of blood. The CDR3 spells CSASIAGGDTQYF. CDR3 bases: TGCAGTGCGAGTATAGCGGGGGGAGATACGCAGTATTTT.